This T cell receptor (beta chain) came from a study of regulatory T cells in long-lasting Graves disease. V lost 6 bases and J lost 14, with 19 bases in between. This CDR3 region has 13 residues. Germline values: CDR1 MNHEY, CDR2 SMNVEV (reference sequence). Time point in this sample: persistent/refractory GD, antithyroid drugs over 5 years with positive TRAb. PBMCs provided the RNA from which the TCR library was made. Many counts were recorded for this clonotype. CDR3 regions were amplified by Arm-PCR using iRepertoire HTBI primers to build TCR beta libraries. MiXCR was run by TCRdb on the multiplex PCR reads, yielding one entry per CDR3 protein. The sample contains about 420,000 distinct CDR3 sequences, 23% of which appear only once.

The receptor's source is a female donor with Graves disease. The chain is built from TRBV27 and TRBJ1-4, with a weak D call TRBD1 (5 bases). This material consisted of peripheral blood mononuclear cells (PBMCs), taken when the disease was refractory, from a patient treated with antithyroid drugs. CDR3 DNA: TGTGCCAGCAGCGTAAGGGCAGACAGTTCTCTGTTTTTT. Amino acid sequence: CASSVRADSSLFF.